This T cell receptor beta chain emerged from a study of beta chain features in type 1 diabetes. Broader study findings: In every one of the four CD4+ subsets, TCRB CDR3s were moderately but significantly shorter in Type 1 diabetes patients.

Since all of the isolated RNA was reverse transcribed, expressed TCRB transcripts were what got sequenced. Using immunoSEQ multiplex PCR, the repertoire was profiled, and TCRdb retains in-frame clones only, with some absent. Altogether about 47,000 clones are present, 35% to 55% being singletons, with the ten largest covering roughly 0.13%. With respect to this clone: What it binds is unknown.

CDR3 length equals 14 residues. The sample taken for sequencing was stem cell memory CD4+ T cells from blood. The chain carries TRBV21-1 and TRBJ2-3; the D call in the table, TRBD2, was not verified against the DNA. TRBV21-1 has pseudogene status. The clonotype originates from a young man with type 1 diabetes. The CDR3 loop reads CASSRGLSTDTQYF. Here the CDR3 DNA reads TGTGCCAGCAGCAGGGGACTCAGCACAGATACGCAGTATTTT.